A selection of T cell receptor beta chains follows, all from one sample in a study of OX40 agonist ivuxolimab in advanced cancers. Clones were sequenced by immunoSEQ multiplex PCR, and TCRdb holds only the in-frame ones, with some missing. The sample includes tens of thousands of clones, around 88% of them seen just once. This specimen consisted of CD4+ or CD8+ T cells sorted from blood, obtained in a trial of the OX40 agonist ivuxolimab. Every receptor here comes from an adult with an advanced solid tumor such as melanoma, head and neck, liver or kidney cancer. CDR3s include the opening cysteine and the closing phenylalanine or tryptophan. The D gene is left open where the match is weak. Where a row states a size, it is once, few, many or the class of an expanded clone; other rows omit it.

J,V,D,size,DNA,CDR3
TRBJ1-4,TRBV20-1,TRBD1,-,TGCAGTGCTGGACAGGGAGAAAAACTGTTTTTT,CSAGQGEKLFF
TRBJ2-7,TRBV14,TRBD1,-,TGTGCCAGCAGCTACGACAGGGGGGCCTACGAGCAGTACTTC,CASSYDRGAYEQYF
TRBJ1-3,TRBV6-5,-,-,TGTGCCAGCAGTCCGACAGGAATTGGAAACACCATATATTTT,CASSPTGIGNTIYF
TRBJ2-3,TRBV29-1,TRBD2,-,TGCAGCGTCGCCGGACTAGCGGGAGGCATCACAGATACGCAGTATTTT,CSVAGLAGGITDTQYF
TRBJ1-2,TRBV10-1,-,-,TGCGCCAGCAGTGAGGCTGGGATTAACTATGGCTACACCTTC,CASSEAGINYGYTF
TRBJ1-2,TRBV19,-,-,TGTGCCAGTAGTATAGGGCCCCCCGAGGGCTACACCTTC,CASSIGPPEGYTF
TRBJ1-2,TRBV4-2,-,-,TGTGCCAGCAGCCAAGCCTCGGGGGGCGAAAACTATGGCTACACCTTC,CASSQASGGENYGYTF
TRBJ2-1,TRBV4-1,-,once,TGCGCCAGCAGCCAAAGACTAGTCAGATCGTTAAATGAGCAGTTCTTC,CASSQRLVRSLNEQFF
TRBJ2-7,TRBV5-5,-,once,TGTGCCAGCAGCCCGGGGGCAGGGACCCACGAGCAGTACTTC,CASSPGAGTHEQYF
TRBJ2-7,TRBV6-4,-,-,TGTGCCAGCAGGTCCTCCAACTCCTACGAGCAGTACTTC,CASRSSNSYEQYF
TRBJ2-2,TRBV6-1,-,-,TGTGCCAGCAGGGTCCCCGGAGGGGCCGGGGAGCTGTTTTTT,CASRVPGGAGELFF
TRBJ1-1,TRBV18,TRBD1,-,TGTGCCAGCTCACCACGAGGGACAGGGGCGAACACTGAAGCTTTCTTT,CASSPRGTGANTEAFF
TRBJ1-2,TRBV6-6,-,-,TGTGCCAGCAGGGGAAGCGGGTACGGCTACACCTTC,CASRGSGYGYTF
TRBJ2-7,TRBV7-8,-,-,TGTGCCAGCAGCCTCCAGGGTTATTCCTACGAGCAGTACTTC,CASSLQGYSYEQYF
TRBJ2-3,TRBV6-5,TRBD1,-,TGTGCCAGCAGCACAACAGGGGGCGCGTCAGATACGCAGTATTTT,CASSTTGGASDTQYF
TRBJ2-3,TRBV7-2,TRBD2,-,TGTGCCAGCAGCCGGAGCGGACTAGTGGGGTGGGATACGCAGTATTTT,CASSRSGLVGWDTQYF
TRBJ1-4,TRBV6-5,-,few,TGTGCCAGCAGTTACTCGAAGACAGTTAGAAAACTGTTTTTT,CASSYSKTVRKLFF
TRBJ2-1,TRBV4-1,TRBD2,-,TGCGCCAGCAGTCAGTCGGGGGGGAGCTCCTACAATGAGCAGTTCTTC,CASSQSGGSSYNEQFF
TRBJ2-7,TRBV29-1,-,-,TGCAGCGTTGAGGAGGGTTCCTACGAGCAGTACTTC,CSVEEGSYEQYF
TRBJ2-7,TRBV18,TRBD1,once,TGTGCCAGCTCACCTTATGGGACAGTCCGGAGGAACTACGAGCAGTACTTC,CASSPYGTVRRNYEQYF
TRBJ2-2,TRBV7-2,TRBD2,-,TGTGCCAGCAGCTTAGTAGCGGGAGGACTCACCGGGGAGCTGTTTTTT,CASSLVAGGLTGELFF
TRBJ1-3,TRBV7-9,-,-,TGTGCCAGCAGTATTTGGGGCTCTGGAAACACCATATATTTT,CASSIWGSGNTIYF
TRBJ1-1,TRBV5-1,TRBD1,-,TGCGCCAGCTCTCAGACAGGGGGCAGGACTGAAGCTTTCTTT,CASSQTGGRTEAFF
TRBJ2-7,TRBV19,TRBD2,-,TGTGCCAGTGCACCGGGACTAGCGGGAATTCCTCCCTACGAGCAGTACTTC,CASAPGLAGIPPYEQYF
TRBJ2-6,TRBV7-6,-,-,TGTGCCAGCAGCTATGGAGGGGGTGGCGGGGCCAACGTCCTGACTTTC,CASSYGGGGGANVLTF